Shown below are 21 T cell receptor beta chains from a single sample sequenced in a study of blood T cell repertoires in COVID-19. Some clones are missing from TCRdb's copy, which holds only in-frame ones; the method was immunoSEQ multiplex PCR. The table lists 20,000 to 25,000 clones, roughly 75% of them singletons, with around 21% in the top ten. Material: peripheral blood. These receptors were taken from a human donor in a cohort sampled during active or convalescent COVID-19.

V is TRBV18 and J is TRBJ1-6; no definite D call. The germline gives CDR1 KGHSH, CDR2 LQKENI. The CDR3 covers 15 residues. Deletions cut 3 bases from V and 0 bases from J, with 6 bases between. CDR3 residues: CASSPESSYNSPLHF. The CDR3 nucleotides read TGTGCCAGCTCACCCGAGAGCTCCTATAATTCACCCCTCCACTTT.

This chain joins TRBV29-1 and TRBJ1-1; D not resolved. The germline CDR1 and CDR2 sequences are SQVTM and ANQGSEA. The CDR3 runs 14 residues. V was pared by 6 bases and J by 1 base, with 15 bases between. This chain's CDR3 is CSVERAGGNTEAFF. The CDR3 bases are TGCAGCGTGGAGAGGGCAGGAGGGAACACTGAAGCTTTCTTT.

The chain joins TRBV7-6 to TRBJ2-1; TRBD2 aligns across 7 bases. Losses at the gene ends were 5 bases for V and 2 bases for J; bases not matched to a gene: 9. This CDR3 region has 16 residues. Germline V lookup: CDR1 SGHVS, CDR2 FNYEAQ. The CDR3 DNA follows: TGTGCCAGCAGCACTACATTAGCGGGCCCCTACAATGAGCAGTTCTTC. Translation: CASSTTLAGPYNEQFF. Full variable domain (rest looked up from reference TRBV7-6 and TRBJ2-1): GAGVSQSPRYKVTKRGQDVALRCDPISGHVSLYWYRQALGQGPEFLTYFNYEAQQDKSGLPNDRFSAERPEGSISTLTIQRTEQRDSAMYRCASSTTLAGPYNEQFFGPGTRLTVL.

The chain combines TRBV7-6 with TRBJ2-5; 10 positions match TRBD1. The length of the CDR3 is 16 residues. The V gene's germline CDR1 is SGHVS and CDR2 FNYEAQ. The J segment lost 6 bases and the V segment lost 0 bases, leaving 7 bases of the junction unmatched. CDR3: CASSLAGTGVAKTQYF. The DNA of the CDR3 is TGTGCCAGCAGCTTAGCGGGGACAGGGGTAGCGAAGACCCAGTACTTC. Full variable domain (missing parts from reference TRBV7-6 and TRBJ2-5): GAGVSQSPRYKVTKRGQDVALRCDPISGHVSLYWYRQALGQGPEFLTYFNYEAQQDKSGLPNDRFSAERPEGSISTLTIQRTEQRDSAMYRCASSLAGTGVAKTQYFGPGTRLLVL.

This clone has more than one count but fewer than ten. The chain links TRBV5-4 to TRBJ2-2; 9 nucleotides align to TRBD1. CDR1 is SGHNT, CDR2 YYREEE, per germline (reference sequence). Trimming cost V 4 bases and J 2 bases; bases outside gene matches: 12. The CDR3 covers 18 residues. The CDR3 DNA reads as TGTGCCAGCAGCGGGGGACAGGGTGGGAACCTTAACACCGGGGAGCTGTTTTTT. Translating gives CASSGGQGGNLNTGELFF.

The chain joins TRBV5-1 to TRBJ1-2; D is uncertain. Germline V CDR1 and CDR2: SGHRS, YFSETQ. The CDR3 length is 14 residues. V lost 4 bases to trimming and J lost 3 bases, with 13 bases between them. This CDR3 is CASSEDKFDYGYTF. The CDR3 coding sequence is TGCGCCAGCAGCGAGGATAAGTTTGACTATGGCTACACCTTC.

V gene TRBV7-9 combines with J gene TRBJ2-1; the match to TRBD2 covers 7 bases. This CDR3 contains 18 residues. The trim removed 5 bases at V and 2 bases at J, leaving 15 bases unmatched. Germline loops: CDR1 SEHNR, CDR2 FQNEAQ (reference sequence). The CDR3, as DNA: TGTGCCAGCAGCCCTAAATATAGCGGGCCCACTACCTACAATGAGCAGTTCTTC. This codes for CASSPKYSGPTTYNEQFF. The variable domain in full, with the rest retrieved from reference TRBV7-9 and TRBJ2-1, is DTGVSQNPRHKITKRGQNVTFRCDPISEHNRLYWYRQTLGQGPEFLTYFQNEAQLEKSRLLSDRFSAERPKGSFSTLEIQRTEQGDSAMYLCASSPKYSGPTTYNEQFFGPGTRLTVL.

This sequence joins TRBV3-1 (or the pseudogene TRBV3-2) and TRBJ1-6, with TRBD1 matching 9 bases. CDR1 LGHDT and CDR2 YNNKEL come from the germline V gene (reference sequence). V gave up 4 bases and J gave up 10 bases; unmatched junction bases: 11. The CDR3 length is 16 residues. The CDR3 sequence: CASSLGTGQGGSPLHF. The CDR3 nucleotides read TGTGCCAGCAGCCTGGGAACGGGACAGGGTGGCTCACCCCTCCACTTT.

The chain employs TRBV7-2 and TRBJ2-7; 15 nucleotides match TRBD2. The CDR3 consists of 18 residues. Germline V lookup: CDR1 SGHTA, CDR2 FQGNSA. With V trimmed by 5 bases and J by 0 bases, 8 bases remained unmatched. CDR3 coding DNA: TGTGCCAGCAGCCTAGGGACTAGCGGGAGGCCGAGCTCCTACGAGCAGTACTTC. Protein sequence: CASSLGTSGRPSSYEQYF.

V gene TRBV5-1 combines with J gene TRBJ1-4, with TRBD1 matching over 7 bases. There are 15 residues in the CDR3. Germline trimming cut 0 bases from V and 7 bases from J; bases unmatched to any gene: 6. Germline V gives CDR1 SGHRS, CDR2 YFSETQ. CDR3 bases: TGCGCCAGCAGCTTGGATCAGAACAGGGGTGAAAAACTGTTTTTT. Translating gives CASSLDQNRGEKLFF.

CDR3 residues: CASSPTQGAAEGYTF. The CDR3, as DNA: TGTGCCAGCAGCCCAACACAGGGGGCCGCGGAAGGCTACACCTTC. This chain connects TRBV27 to TRBJ1-2, with 9 bases fitting TRBD1. V lost 6 bases to trimming and J lost 8 bases; unmatched junction nucleotides: 13. Germline V gives CDR1 MNHEY, CDR2 SMNVEV (reference sequence). The CDR3 has 15 amino acids.

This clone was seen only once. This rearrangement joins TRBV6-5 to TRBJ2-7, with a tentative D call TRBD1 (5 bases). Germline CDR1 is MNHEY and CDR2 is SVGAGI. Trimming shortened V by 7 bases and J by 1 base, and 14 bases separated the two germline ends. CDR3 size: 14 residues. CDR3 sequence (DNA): TGTGCCAGCAACCAAGGGGCACCATCCTACGAGCAGTACTTC. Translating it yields CASNQGAPSYEQYF.

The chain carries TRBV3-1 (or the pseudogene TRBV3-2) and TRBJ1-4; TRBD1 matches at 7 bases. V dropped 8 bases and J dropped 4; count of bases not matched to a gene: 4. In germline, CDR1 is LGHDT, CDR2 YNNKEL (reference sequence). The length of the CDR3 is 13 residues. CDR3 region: CASGQVNNEKLFF. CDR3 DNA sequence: TGTGCCAGCGGACAGGTGAATAATGAAAAACTGTTTTTT.

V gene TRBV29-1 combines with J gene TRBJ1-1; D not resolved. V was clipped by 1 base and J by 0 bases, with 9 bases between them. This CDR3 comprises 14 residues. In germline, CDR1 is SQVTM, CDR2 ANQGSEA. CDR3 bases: TGCAGCGTTGAAGGCAGTATCTTGAACACTGAAGCTTTCTTT. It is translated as CSVEGSILNTEAFF. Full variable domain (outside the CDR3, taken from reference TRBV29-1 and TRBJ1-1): SAVISQKPSRDICQRGTSLTIQCQVDSQVTMMFWYRQQPGQSLTLIATANQGSEATYESGFVIDKFPISRPNLTFSTLTVSNMSPEDSSIYLCSVEGSILNTEAFFGQGTRLTVV.

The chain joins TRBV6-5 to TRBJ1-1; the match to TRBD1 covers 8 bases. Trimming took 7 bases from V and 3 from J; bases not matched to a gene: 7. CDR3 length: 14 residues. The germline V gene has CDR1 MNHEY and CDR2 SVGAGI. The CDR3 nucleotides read TGTGCCAGCATCGCGGGACAGGCTTACACTGAAGCTTTCTTT. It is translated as CASIAGQAYTEAFF.

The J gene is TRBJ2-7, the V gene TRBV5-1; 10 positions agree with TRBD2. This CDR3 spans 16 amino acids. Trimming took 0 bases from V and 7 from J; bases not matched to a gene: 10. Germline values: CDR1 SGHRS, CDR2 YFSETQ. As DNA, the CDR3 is TGCGCCAGCAGCTTGGTTGGTAGCGGGAGGCCGGGTGAGCAGTACTTC. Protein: CASSLVGSGRPGEQYF.

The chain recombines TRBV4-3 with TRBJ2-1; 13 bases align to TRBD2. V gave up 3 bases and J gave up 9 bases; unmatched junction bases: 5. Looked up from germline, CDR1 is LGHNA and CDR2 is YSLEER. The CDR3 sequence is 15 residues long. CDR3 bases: TGCGCCAGCAGCCACCTACTAGCGGGAGGGGCTGAGCAGTTCTTC. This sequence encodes CASSHLLAGGAEQFF.

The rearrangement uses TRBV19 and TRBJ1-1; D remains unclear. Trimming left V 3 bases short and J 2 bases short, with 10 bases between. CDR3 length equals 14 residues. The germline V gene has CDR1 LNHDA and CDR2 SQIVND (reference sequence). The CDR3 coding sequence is TGTGCCAGTAGTATCTGGTTGAGTAACACTGAAGCTTTCTTT. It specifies CASSIWLSNTEAFF.

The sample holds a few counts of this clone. CDR3 residues: CAWSVSLLQQYF. The CDR3 nucleotides are TGTGCCTGGAGTGTATCCCTATTACAGCAGTACTTC. This chain joins TRBV30 and TRBJ2-7, with D unresolved. The V gene's germline CDR1 is GTSNPN and CDR2 SVGIG (reference sequence). Trimming pared 0 bases from V and 8 bases from J, leaving 11 bases between. The CDR3 has 12 amino acids.

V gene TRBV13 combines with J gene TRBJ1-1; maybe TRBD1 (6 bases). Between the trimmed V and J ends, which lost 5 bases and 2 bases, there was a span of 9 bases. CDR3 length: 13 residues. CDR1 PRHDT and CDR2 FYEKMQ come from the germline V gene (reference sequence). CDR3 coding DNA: TGTGCCAGCAGCCTGACAGGTAACACTGAAGCTTTCTTT. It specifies CASSLTGNTEAFF.

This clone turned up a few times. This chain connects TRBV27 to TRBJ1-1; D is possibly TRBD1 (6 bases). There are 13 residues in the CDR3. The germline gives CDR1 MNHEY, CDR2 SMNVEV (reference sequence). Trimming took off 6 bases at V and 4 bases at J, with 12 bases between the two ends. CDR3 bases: TGTGCCAGCAGACAGGGTTTCATCACTGAAGCTTTCTTT. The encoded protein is CASRQGFITEAFF.